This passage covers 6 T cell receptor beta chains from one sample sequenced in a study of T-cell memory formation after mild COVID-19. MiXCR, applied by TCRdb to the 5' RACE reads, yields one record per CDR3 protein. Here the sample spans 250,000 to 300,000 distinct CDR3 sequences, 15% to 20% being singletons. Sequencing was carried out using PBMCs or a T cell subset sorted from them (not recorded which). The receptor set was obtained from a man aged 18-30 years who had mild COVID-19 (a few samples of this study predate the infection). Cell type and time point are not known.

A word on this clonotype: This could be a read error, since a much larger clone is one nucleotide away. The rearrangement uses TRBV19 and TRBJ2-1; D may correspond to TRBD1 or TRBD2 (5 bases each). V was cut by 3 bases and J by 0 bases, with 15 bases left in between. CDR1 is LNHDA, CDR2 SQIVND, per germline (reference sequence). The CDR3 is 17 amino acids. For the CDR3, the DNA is TGTGCCAGTAGTATGCGAGCTTGGGGGAGCTCCTACAATGAGCAGTTCTTC. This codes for CASSMRAWGSSYNEQFF.

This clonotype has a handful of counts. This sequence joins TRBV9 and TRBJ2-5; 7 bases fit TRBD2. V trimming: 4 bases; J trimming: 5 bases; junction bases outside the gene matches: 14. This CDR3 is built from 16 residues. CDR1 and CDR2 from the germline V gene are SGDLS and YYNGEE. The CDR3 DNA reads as TGTGCCAGCAGCCCGAGGAGGACTAGGGATGGGGAGACCCAGTACTTC. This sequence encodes CASSPRRTRDGETQYF.

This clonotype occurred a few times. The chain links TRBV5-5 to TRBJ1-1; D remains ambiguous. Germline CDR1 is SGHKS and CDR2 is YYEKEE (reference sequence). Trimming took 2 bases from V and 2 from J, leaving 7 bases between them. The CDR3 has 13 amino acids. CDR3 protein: CASSFQFNTEAFF. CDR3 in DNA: TGTGCCAGCAGCTTCCAGTTCAACACTGAAGCTTTCTTT.

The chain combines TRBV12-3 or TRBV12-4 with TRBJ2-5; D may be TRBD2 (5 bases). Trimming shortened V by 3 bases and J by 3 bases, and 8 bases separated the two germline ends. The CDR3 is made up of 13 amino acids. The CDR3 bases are TGTGCCAGCAGTTTGTGGGGAGAAGAGACCCAGTACTTC. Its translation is CASSLWGEETQYF.

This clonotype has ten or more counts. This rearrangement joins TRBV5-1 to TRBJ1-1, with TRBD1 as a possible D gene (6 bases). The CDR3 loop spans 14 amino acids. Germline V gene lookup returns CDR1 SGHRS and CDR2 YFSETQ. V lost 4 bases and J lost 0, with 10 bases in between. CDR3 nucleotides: TGCGCCAGCAGCGCCGGACAGATGAACACTGAAGCTTTCTTT. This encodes CASSAGQMNTEAFF.

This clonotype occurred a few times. CDR3 residues: CASRSTGRAFF. In DNA form, the CDR3 reads TGTGCCAGCAGGTCGACAGGGAGGGCTTTCTTT. The chain combines TRBV27 with TRBJ1-1; 7 nucleotides line up with TRBD1. CDR1 is MNHEY, CDR2 SMNVEV, per germline (reference sequence). V gave up 6 bases and J gave up 11 bases; unmatched junction bases: 6. This CDR3 comprises 11 residues.